Below are 14 T cell receptor beta chains sequenced from a single sample in a study of T cell responses to AZD1222 COVID-19 vaccine. Using immunoSEQ multiplex PCR, the repertoire was profiled, and TCRdb retains in-frame clones only, with some absent. The sample yields some 130,000 clones, approximately 90% seen once. The source was peripheral blood, collected on day 0 of AZD1222 vaccination. These receptors originate from an adult in good health.

V is TRBV19 and J is TRBJ1-1; TRBD1 matches at 7 bases. The CDR3 is 14 residues long. Germline V gene data show CDR1 as LNHDA and CDR2 as SQIVND (reference sequence). The J segment lost 6 bases and the V segment lost 3 bases, leaving 7 bases of the junction unmatched. The chain's CDR3 is CASSIPHRGSEAFF. The CDR3 DNA reads as TGTGCCAGTAGTATTCCTCACAGGGGCTCTGAAGCTTTCTTT.

The J gene is TRBJ1-1, the V gene TRBV29-1; D might be TRBD1 (6 bases). The CDR3 is 13 amino acids. Trimming removed 6 bases from V and 3 bases from J, with 14 bases in between. The germline V gene has CDR1 SQVTM and CDR2 ANQGSEA. For the CDR3, the DNA is TGCAGCGTGCCTAGGGGGGAATACACTGAAGCTTTCTTT. Its protein product is CSVPRGEYTEAFF.

V is TRBV6-2 or TRBV6-3 and J is TRBJ2-1; D ambiguous. Germline values: CDR1 MNHEY, CDR2 SVGEGT. The CDR3 consists of 16 residues. V was pared by 0 bases and J by 6 bases, with 15 bases between. This chain's CDR3 is CASSYSRNGLSNEQFF. The CDR3 nucleotides are TGTGCCAGCAGTTACTCTAGAAACGGTTTGTCCAATGAGCAGTTCTTC.

This sequence joins TRBV7-8 and TRBJ1-1; D uncertain. The CDR3 totals 14 residues. The germline V gene encodes CDR1 SGHVS and CDR2 FQNEAQ. The V end was cut by 5 bases, the J end by 8 bases, with 18 bases between. This CDR3 is CASSPYDGKIEAFF. The CDR3 DNA follows: TGTGCCAGCAGCCCCTATGACGGGAAAATCGAAGCTTTCTTT.

This clone was counted once. This CDR3 reads CASSSHWIGLILYGYTF. The CDR3 bases are TGTGCCAGTAGTTCCCATTGGATCGGACTGATACTTTATGGCTACACCTTC. The chain uses TRBV19 and TRBJ1-2, with no clear D. The V gene's germline CDR1 is LNHDA and CDR2 SQIVND (reference sequence). This CDR3 comprises 17 residues. V lost 5 bases to trimming and J lost 5 bases, with 24 bases between them.

The chain employs TRBV28 and TRBJ1-2; D not certain. CDR1 and CDR2 from the germline V gene are MDHEN and SYDVKM. The CDR3 length is 11 residues. With 5 bases removed from V and 8 bases from J, the gap between germline ends came to 9 bases. The chain's CDR3 is CASSTREGYTF. In DNA, the CDR3 is TGTGCCAGCAGTACCCGAGAGGGCTACACCTTC.

The chain is built from TRBV15 and TRBJ1-3; perhaps TRBD1 as D (6 bases). There are 16 residues in the CDR3. The germline V and J ends were trimmed by 3 bases and 2 bases, with 14 bases remaining between them. The germline V gene encodes CDR1 LNHNV and CDR2 YYDKDF (reference sequence). The CDR3 here is CATSSQGKRAGNTIYF. Written as DNA, the CDR3 is TGTGCCACCAGCAGCCAGGGGAAGAGGGCTGGAAACACCATATATTTT.

The chain has TRBV9 and TRBJ2-7; TRBD1 matches at 7 bases. Germline values: CDR1 SGDLS, CDR2 YYNGEE. V trimming: 2 bases; J trimming: 0 bases; junction bases outside the gene matches: 2. The CDR3 loop spans 14 amino acids. DNA for the CDR3: TGTGCCAGCAGCGTGGGACAGAGCTCCTACGAGCAGTACTTC. Its translation is CASSVGQSSYEQYF.

This chain uses TRBV6-2 or TRBV6-3 with TRBJ1-5, with D uncertain. The germline V gene encodes CDR1 MNHEY and CDR2 SVGEGT. The CDR3 extends over 15 amino acids. Trimming took off 2 bases at V and 0 bases at J, with 8 bases between the two ends. The CDR3 nucleotides are TGTGCCAGCAGTTACCGGGGATATAGCAATCAGCCCCAGCATTTT. Its translation is CASSYRGYSNQPQHF.

J is TRBJ1-5 and V is TRBV29-1; TRBD1 might be the D (5 bases). The CDR3 consists of 13 residues. Germline lookup yields CDR1 SQVTM and CDR2 ANQGSEA. Trimming shortened V by 1 base and J by 4 bases, and 8 bases separated the two germline ends. CDR3 protein: CSVEVGQNQPQHF. The CDR3, as DNA: TGCAGCGTTGAAGTGGGGCAAAATCAGCCCCAGCATTTT. The full variable domain, its missing parts supplied by reference TRBV29-1 and TRBJ1-5, is SAVISQKPSRDICQRGTSLTIQCQVDSQVTMMFWYRQQPGQSLTLIATANQGSEATYESGFVIDKFPISRPNLTFSTLTVSNMSPEDSSIYLCSVEVGQNQPQHFGDGTRLSIL.

The chain couples TRBV24-1 to TRBJ1-1, with 8 bases fitting TRBD1. Germline-derived CDR1 and CDR2 are KGHDR and SFDVKD. J lost 7 bases, V lost 4 bases, and 10 bases had no gene match. This CDR3 contains 15 residues. The CDR3 region has the DNA TGTGCCACCAGTGACCCGGACAGGGATGGGGATGAAGCTTTCTTT. Its translation: CATSDPDRDGDEAFF.

This rearrangement joins TRBV5-1 to TRBJ1-2, with D possibly TRBD1 on 6 matching bases. The CDR3 totals 14 residues. Germline V lookup: CDR1 SGHRS, CDR2 YFSETQ. The V gene lost 4 bases and the J gene lost 2 bases, with 12 bases spanning the gap. This CDR3 reads CASSAYRENYGYTF. CDR3 DNA: TGCGCCAGCAGCGCCTACAGGGAGAACTATGGCTACACCTTC.

CDR3 in amino acids: CAITKSPGTGNQANYGYTF. The CDR3 nucleotides read TGTGCCATCACCAAAAGCCCCGGGACAGGGAACCAAGCTAACTATGGCTACACCTTC. The chain recombines TRBV10-3 with TRBJ1-2; TRBD1 matches 9 bases. The CDR3 has 19 amino acids. V trimming: 7 bases; J trimming: 0 bases; junction bases outside the gene matches: 18. In germline, CDR1 is ENHRY, CDR2 SYGVKD.

The V call is TRBV6-2 or TRBV6-3, the J call TRBJ1-1; D is undetermined. V lost 2 bases, J lost 4 bases, and 11 bases lay in between. Germline V gene sequence: CDR1 MNHEY, CDR2 SVGEGT. CDR3 length: 14 amino acids. CDR3 nucleotide sequence: TGTGCCAGCAGTTACGTCGGCATGGGCACTGAAGCTTTCTTT. Amino acids: CASSYVGMGTEAFF.